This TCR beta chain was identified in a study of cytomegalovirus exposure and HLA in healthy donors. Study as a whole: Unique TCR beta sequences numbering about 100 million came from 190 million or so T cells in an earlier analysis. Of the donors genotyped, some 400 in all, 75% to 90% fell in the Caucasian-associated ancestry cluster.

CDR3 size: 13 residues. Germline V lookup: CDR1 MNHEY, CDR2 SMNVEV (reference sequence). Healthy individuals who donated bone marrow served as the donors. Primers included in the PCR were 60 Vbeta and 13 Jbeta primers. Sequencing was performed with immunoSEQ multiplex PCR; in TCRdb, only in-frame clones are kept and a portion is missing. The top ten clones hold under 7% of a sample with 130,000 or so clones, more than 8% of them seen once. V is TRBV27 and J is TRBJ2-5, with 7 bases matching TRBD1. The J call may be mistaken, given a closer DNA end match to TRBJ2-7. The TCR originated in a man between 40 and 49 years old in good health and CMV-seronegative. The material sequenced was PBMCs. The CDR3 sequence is CASSLSRGYEQYF. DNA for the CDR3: TGTGCCAGCAGTTTATCCAGGGGGTACGAGCAGTACTTC.